This T cell receptor beta chain was sequenced during a study of blood T cell repertoires in COVID-19. Across the study: COVID-19 samples collected from the United States, Italy and Spain covered acute and convalescent phases. Nucleic acid was either cDNA or gDNA, and it came from T cells, B-cell-depleted T cells, or PBMCs.

J lost 2 bases, V lost 4 bases, and 10 bases had no gene match. This CDR3 contains 16 residues. Germline CDR1 and CDR2: MNHEY and SVGAGI. Seattle patients were enrolled while actively infected and followed longitudinally. Original processing notes: Reference gene primer amplification yielded estimated nucleated cell counts. Clones were sequenced by immunoSEQ multiplex PCR, and TCRdb holds only the in-frame ones, with some missing. V and J calls and clone size are given by that table; D and trimming were obtained from the DNA. The sample includes roughly 150,000 clones, 85% to 90% seen only once; the top ten take about an eighth.

Sequenced: peripheral blood. The source is a man younger than 35 with COVID-19, enrolled during active disease. This rearrangement joins TRBV6-5 to TRBJ1-2; TRBD1 matches at 7 bases. CDR3 DNA: TGTGCCAGCAGTTTACTCGTACAGGGGCGAAACTATGGCTACACCTTC. Its protein is CASSLLVQGRNYGYTF.